Listed below are T cell receptor beta chains from one sample, sequenced in a study of T-cell reconstitution after alpha-beta-depleted transplantation in children. Each CDR3 protein gets one entry after TCRdb re-called the PCR reads with MiXCR. The table includes about 580,000 distinct CDR3 sequences, about 21% detected once. The input for sequencing was PBMCs, mostly from graft donor cells, taken 360 days after TCRalphabeta/CD19-depleted stem cell transplant. The receptors originated from a boy in the first two years of life who had a stem cell transplant for acute myeloid leukemia, so the T cells may come from the graft donor. Both conserved end residues are part of each CDR3. D genes are given only for firm matches. Size is omitted from some rows. Given values are once, few, many or a class for expanded clones.

J,V,size,D,DNA,CDR3
TRBJ2-5,TRBV6-1,-,TRBD2,TGTGCCAGCAGTAAGCGGGACTATCAAGAGACCCAGTACTTC,CASSKRDYQETQYF
TRBJ2-7,TRBV29-1,few,TRBD1,TGCAGCGTTTCCTCTATCGGGACAGAGGACGAGCAGTACTTC,CSVSSIGTEDEQYF
TRBJ2-1,TRBV28,few,-,TGTGCCACTCAGACTGCCCATGAGCAGTTCTTC,CATQTAHEQFF
TRBJ1-5,TRBV6-1,-,TRBD1,TGTGCCAGCAGTAGAGGACAGGGTGACAATCAGCCCCAGCATTTT,CASSRGQGDNQPQHF
TRBJ2-1,TRBV7-3,-,TRBD2,TGTGCCAGCAGCCCCTATAGCGGGGACAATGAGCAGTTCTTC,CASSPYSGDNEQFF
TRBJ2-7,TRBV7-2,few,-,TGTGCCAGCAGCTTATTAAGGGGTTCACACGAGCAGTACTTC,CASSLLRGSHEQYF
TRBJ1-2,TRBV20-1,-,TRBD1,TGCAGTGCTAGCCCCCGGACAGGGGACGGCTACACCTTC,CSASPRTGDGYTF
TRBJ1-2,TRBV12-3/TRBV12-4,many,-,TGTGCCAGCAGTCCTGGGGTGGGTCAGGGAGACTATGGCTACACCTTC,CASSPGVGQGDYGYTF
TRBJ2-5,TRBV2,few,-,TGTGCCAGCATAACAGAGACCCAGTACTTC,CASITETQYF
TRBJ1-4,TRBV29-1,few,-,TGCAGCGCAACAGGGACCGCTGAAAAACTGTTTTTT,CSATGTAEKLFF
TRBJ1-1,TRBV27,-,-,TGTGCCAGCAGTTTCGGAGCTCGGAACACTGAAGCTTTCTTT,CASSFGARNTEAFF
TRBJ2-5,TRBV6-1,-,TRBD2,TGTGCCAGCAGTGACCTGGGACTAGCAGAAGAGACCCAGTACTTC,CASSDLGLAEETQYF
TRBJ1-2,TRBV12-3/TRBV12-4,many,TRBD1,TGTGCCAGCAGCCGGGACAGCAGGCTACAGTTCTACACCTTC,CASSRDSRLQFYTF
TRBJ2-2,TRBV6-5,many,TRBD2,TGTGCCAGCAGTATTGGACTAGCGGGGGCCGGGGAGCTGTTTTTT,CASSIGLAGAGELFF
TRBJ1-6,TRBV30,-,-,TGTGCCTGGAGTTTCCATAATTCACCCCTCCACTTT,CAWSFHNSPLHF
TRBJ2-7,TRBV12-3/TRBV12-4,many,-,TGTGCCAGTCGGATGGCAGGGGAACACGAGCAGTACTTC,CASRMAGEHEQYF